This is a list of T cell receptor beta chains from one sample in a study of brain T cells in children with intractable seizures. Here immunoSEQ multiplex PCR was the method, and the copy in TCRdb shows in-frame clones only, minus some. This repertoire shows roughly 69,000 clones, roughly 95% found once; its top ten account for around 0.4%. The sequencing used peripheral blood, collected at surgery. These receptors were obtained from a boy under two years old with focal cortical dysplasia and intractable seizures. Both conserved end residues are part of each CDR3. Fields, in order: clone size, D gene, J gene, V gene, CDR3 DNA, CDR3 protein. The D gene is left open where the match is weak. Only part of the rows carry a size: once, few, many, or a class if the clone is expanded.

NA | TRBD2 | TRBJ2-3 | TRBV9 | TGTGCCAGCAGCGTAGTGAGCGGGGGGGTCACAGATACGCAGTATTTT | CASSVVSGGVTDTQYF
NA | NA | TRBJ2-7 | TRBV2 | TGTGCCAGCAGTGAAGCGTGGGGAGGAGAAGCTTACGAGCAGTACTTC | CASSEAWGGEAYEQYF
NA | TRBD2 | TRBJ2-2 | TRBV7-2 | TGTGCCAGCAGCTTAATGCTGGGGGGGAGGCGTACCGGGGAGCTGTTTTTT | CASSLMLGGRRTGELFF
NA | NA | TRBJ2-7 | TRBV11-2 | TGTGCCAGCAGCTTACCACGCCCCCCCTACGAGCAGTACTTC | CASSLPRPPYEQYF
NA | TRBD2 | TRBJ2-5 | TRBV7-3 | TGTGCCAGCAGCTCCGGACTAGCGGGAGGGCAAGAGACCCAGTACTTC | CASSSGLAGGQETQYF
NA | NA | TRBJ1-1 | TRBV4-1 | TGCGCCAGCAGCCAAGGCTGGGGATCGGACACTGAAGCTTTCTTT | CASSQGWGSDTEAFF
NA | NA | TRBJ1-5 | TRBV6-1 | TGTGCCAGCAGTGAAACCCGGGACACCAATCAGCCCCAGCATTTT | CASSETRDTNQPQHF
NA | NA | TRBJ2-1 | TRBV9 | TGTGCCAGCAGCGTAGACAAGAATGAGCAGTTCTTC | CASSVDKNEQFF
NA | NA | TRBJ2-7 | TRBV21-1 | TGTGCCAGCAGCAAAGCCGGGTACGAGCAGTACTTC | CASSKAGYEQYF
NA | NA | TRBJ2-7 | TRBV6-5 | TGTGCCAGCAACGACAGATTCTACGAGCAGTACTTC | CASNDRFYEQYF
NA | TRBD1 | TRBJ2-3 | TRBV10-1 | TGCGCCAGCAGTGAGTCAGCCGGGACAGGGACCGATACGCAGTATTTT | CASSESAGTGTDTQYF
NA | NA | TRBJ2-5 | TRBV6-5 | TGTGCCAGCAGCCGGGGACTTCAGGGGGAGACCCAGTACTTC | CASSRGLQGETQYF
NA | NA | TRBJ2-7 | TRBV2 | TGTGCCAGCAGTGAAGCGGGAGGGGGGTACTACGAGCAGTACTTC | CASSEAGGGYYEQYF
NA | NA | TRBJ1-1 | TRBV7-8 | TGTGCCAGCAGTTCAAGGGGAGGGAGAACTGAAGCTTTCTTT | CASSSRGGRTEAFF
NA | TRBD2 | TRBJ2-7 | TRBV28 | TGTGCCAGCAGTCGGAGCGGGACTACCACCTACGAGCAGTACTTC | CASSRSGTTTYEQYF
NA | TRBD2 | TRBJ2-7 | TRBV6-5 | TGTGCCAGCAGTTACTCGTCTCGGGAGGGCCCCTACGAGCAGTACTTC | CASSYSSREGPYEQYF
once | TRBD1 | TRBJ1-2 | TRBV14 | TGTGCCATCCCCAGGGGGAAAGGTGGCTACACCTTC | CAIPRGKGGYTF
NA | NA | TRBJ1-6 | TRBV28 | TGTGCCAGCAGGGTACAGGAGTCACCCCTCCACTTT | CASRVQESPLHF
NA | NA | TRBJ2-7 | TRBV7-6 | TGTGCCAGCAGCTCCATTGGGGACGGTCCCCTCGAGCAGTACTTC | CASSSIGDGPLEQYF
NA | NA | TRBJ2-7 | TRBV3-1/TRBV3-2 | TGTGCCAGCAGCCAATCTCCGGGACACCTTTCCTACGAGCAGTACTTC | CASSQSPGHLSYEQYF
NA | NA | TRBJ2-1 | TRBV7-9 | TGTGCCAGCACCTCACCGCCTTATACGGGATCCTACAATGAGCAGTTCTTC | CASTSPPYTGSYNEQFF
NA | NA | TRBJ1-1 | TRBV12-5 | TGTGCTAGTGGTTTGGTACTTTACAGGGACACTGAAGCTTTCTTT | CASGLVLYRDTEAFF